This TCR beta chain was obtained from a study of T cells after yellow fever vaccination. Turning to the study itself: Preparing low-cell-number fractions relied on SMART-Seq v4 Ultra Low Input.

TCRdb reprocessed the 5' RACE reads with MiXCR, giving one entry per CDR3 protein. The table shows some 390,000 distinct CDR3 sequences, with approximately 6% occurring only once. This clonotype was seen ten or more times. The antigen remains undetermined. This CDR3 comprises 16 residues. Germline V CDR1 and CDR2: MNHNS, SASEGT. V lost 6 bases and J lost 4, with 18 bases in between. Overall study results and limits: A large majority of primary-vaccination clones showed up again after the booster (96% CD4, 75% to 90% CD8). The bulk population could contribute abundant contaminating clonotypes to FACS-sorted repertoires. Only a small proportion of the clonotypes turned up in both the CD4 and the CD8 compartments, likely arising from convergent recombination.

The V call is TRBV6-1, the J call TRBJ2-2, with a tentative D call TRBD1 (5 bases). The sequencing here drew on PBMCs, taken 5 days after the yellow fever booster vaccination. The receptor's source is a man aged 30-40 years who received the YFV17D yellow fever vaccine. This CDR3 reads CASRKQTVLGTGELFF. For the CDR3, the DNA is TGTGCCAGCAGGAAACAGACAGTCCTGGGCACCGGGGAGCTGTTTTTT.